This T cell receptor (beta chain) derives from a study of cytomegalovirus exposure and HLA in healthy donors. Comment on this clone: At one of its ends the junction is not consistent with the germline gene, which may arise from a read error.

The PCR contained 60 Vbeta and 13 Jbeta primers. Repertoires were generated with immunoSEQ multiplex PCR, while TCRdb's copy carries only in-frame clones and drops some. Among some 130,000 clones listed, approximately 85% were seen once. CDR3 length: 15 residues. Germline CDR1 is SSHAT and CDR2 is FNYEAQ (reference sequence). The chain combines TRBV7-7 with TRBJ2-5; weak D call: TRBD1 (5 bases). Sequencing input: PBMCs. The source is a boy between 5 and 17 years old in good health and CMV-seronegative. CDR3 sequence reads: CASSLGPAGRETQYF. For the CDR3, the DNA is TGTGCTAGCAGCTTAGGCCCGGCAGGGCGGGAGACCCAGTACTTC. Combining the CDR3 with reference TRBV7-7 and TRBJ2-5 gives the whole variable domain GAGVSQSPRYKVTKRGQDVTLRCDPISSHATLYWYQQALGQGPEFLTYFNYEAQPDKSGLPSDRFSAERPEGSISTLTIQRTEQRDSAMYRCASSLGPAGRETQYFGPGTRLLVL.